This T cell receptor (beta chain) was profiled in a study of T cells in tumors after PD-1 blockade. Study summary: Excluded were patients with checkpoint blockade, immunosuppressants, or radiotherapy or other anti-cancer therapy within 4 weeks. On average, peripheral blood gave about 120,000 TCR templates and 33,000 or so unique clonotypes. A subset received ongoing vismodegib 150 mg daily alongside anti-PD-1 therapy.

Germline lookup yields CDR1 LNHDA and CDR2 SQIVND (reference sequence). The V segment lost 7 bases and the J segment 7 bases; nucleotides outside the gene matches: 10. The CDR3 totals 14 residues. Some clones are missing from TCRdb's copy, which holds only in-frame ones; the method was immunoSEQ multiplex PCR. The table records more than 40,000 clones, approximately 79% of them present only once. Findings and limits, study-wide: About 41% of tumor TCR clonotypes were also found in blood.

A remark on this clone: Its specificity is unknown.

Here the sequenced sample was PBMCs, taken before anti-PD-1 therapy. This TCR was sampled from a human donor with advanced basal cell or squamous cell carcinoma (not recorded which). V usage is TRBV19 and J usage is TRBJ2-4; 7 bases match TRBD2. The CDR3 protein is CASTTGGFLNIQYF. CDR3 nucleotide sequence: TGTGCCAGTACCACGGGGGGATTCTTGAACATTCAGTACTTC.